This is a list of T cell receptor beta chains from one sample in a study of cytomegalovirus exposure and HLA in healthy donors. Sequenced by immunoSEQ multiplex PCR; TCRdb stores in-frame clones only, minus some. In all, the sample yields 140,000 or so clones. The sample comprised PBMCs. The receptors shown here come from a male donor in good health and CMV-seronegative. The CDR3 runs from the conserved cysteine through the conserved F or W. A D gene is named only where the DNA matches it firmly.

V gene: TRBV6-6
D gene: .
J gene: TRBJ1-1
CDR3 protein: CASSYPENTEAFF
CDR3 DNA: TGTGCCAGCAGTTACCCAGAGAACACTGAAGCTTTCTTT

V gene: TRBV5-6
D gene: .
J gene: TRBJ2-1
CDR3 protein: CASSLAGTAEQFF
CDR3 DNA: TGTGCCAGCAGCTTGGCCGGTACCGCCGAGCAGTTCTTC

V gene: TRBV28
D gene: .
J gene: TRBJ2-7
CDR3 protein: CASSLPMGPEQYF
CDR3 DNA: TGTGCCAGCAGTTTACCCATGGGGCCCGAGCAGTACTTC

V gene: TRBV25-1
D gene: TRBD2
J gene: TRBJ2-2
CDR3 protein: CASSSAGGTGELFF
CDR3 DNA: TGTGCCAGCAGTTCGGCGGGAGGGACCGGGGAGCTGTTTTTT

V gene: TRBV19
D gene: TRBD2
J gene: TRBJ2-7
CDR3 protein: CASSRLGQGNSGSLSYEQYF
CDR3 DNA: TGTGCCAGTAGTAGGCTAGGTCAGGGCAATAGCGGGAGTTTGTCCTACGAGCAGTACTTC

V gene: TRBV9
D gene: .
J gene: TRBJ2-3
CDR3 protein: CASSVARGTTSTDTQYF
CDR3 DNA: TGTGCCAGCAGCGTAGCTCGAGGCACAACAAGCACAGATACGCAGTATTTT

V gene: TRBV28
D gene: TRBD2
J gene: TRBJ2-5
CDR3 protein: CASSLSWGTSGGRYQETQYF
CDR3 DNA: TGTGCCAGCAGTTTGAGTTGGGGGACTAGCGGGGGTCGGTACCAAGAGACCCAGTACTTC

V gene: TRBV30
D gene: TRBD1
J gene: TRBJ2-7
CDR3 protein: CAWSLAYRGIHEQYF
CDR3 DNA: TGTGCCTGGAGTCTGGCCTACAGGGGAATCCACGAGCAGTACTTC

V gene: TRBV6-1
D gene: .
J gene: TRBJ2-7
CDR3 protein: CASTQGQPSYEQYF
CDR3 DNA: TGTGCCAGCACCCAGGGCCAGCCCTCCTACGAGCAGTACTTC

V gene: TRBV28
D gene: TRBD1
J gene: TRBJ1-2
CDR3 protein: CASSSPRQGVYGYTF
CDR3 DNA: TGTGCCAGCAGTTCCCCTCGACAGGGAGTCTATGGCTACACCTTC

V gene: TRBV4-2
D gene: TRBD2
J gene: TRBJ2-7
CDR3 protein: CASSLGEGSASYEQYF
CDR3 DNA: TGTGCCAGCAGCCTGGGGGAGGGTAGCGCCTCCTACGAGCAGTACTTC

V gene: TRBV29-1
D gene: TRBD1
J gene: TRBJ1-1
CDR3 protein: CSSTTGGYAEAFF
CDR3 DNA: TGCAGCTCAACGACAGGGGGGTACGCTGAAGCTTTCTTT

V gene: TRBV9
D gene: TRBD2
J gene: TRBJ2-1
CDR3 protein: CASSPRLALYNEQFF
CDR3 DNA: TGTGCCAGCAGCCCACGACTAGCGCTCTACAATGAGCAGTTCTTC

V gene: TRBV15
D gene: TRBD2
J gene: TRBJ2-2
CDR3 protein: CATSERPGLAGNTGELFF
CDR3 DNA: TGTGCCACCAGCGAACGTCCGGGACTAGCGGGGAACACCGGGGAGCTGTTTTTT

V gene: TRBV30
D gene: .
J gene: TRBJ2-5
CDR3 protein: CAWTLLGGQETQYF
CDR3 DNA: TGTGCCTGGACTCTTTTGGGGGGCCAAGAGACCCAGTACTTC

V gene: TRBV4-1
D gene: TRBD2
J gene: TRBJ2-7
CDR3 protein: CASSYSTSGTYEQYF
CDR3 DNA: TGCGCCAGCAGCTACTCGACTAGCGGCACCTACGAGCAGTACTTC

V gene: TRBV6-1
D gene: TRBD2
J gene: TRBJ2-7
CDR3 protein: CASSGPSGGATYEQYF
CDR3 DNA: TGTGCCAGCAGTGGGCCCTCGGGGGGTGCCACCTACGAGCAGTACTTC

V gene: TRBV27
D gene: .
J gene: TRBJ1-2
CDR3 protein: CASSLSTGSGYTF
CDR3 DNA: TGTGCCAGCAGTTTATCAACAGGGAGCGGCTACACCTTC

V gene: TRBV6-1
D gene: .
J gene: TRBJ1-4
CDR3 protein: CASIQGIQKLFF
CDR3 DNA: TGTGCCAGCATTCAGGGGATTCAAAAACTGTTTTTT

V gene: TRBV19
D gene: .
J gene: TRBJ2-7
CDR3 protein: CASSQDRAYEQYF
CDR3 DNA: TGTGCCAGTAGTCAGGACAGAGCCTACGAGCAGTACTTC

V gene: TRBV6-1
D gene: .
J gene: TRBJ1-5
CDR3 protein: CASSENGIGVGSNQPQHF
CDR3 DNA: TGTGCCAGCAGTGAAAATGGGATAGGGGTAGGGAGCAATCAGCCCCAGCATTTT

V gene: TRBV6-1
D gene: TRBD1
J gene: TRBJ2-7
CDR3 protein: CASTTGGLYEQYF
CDR3 DNA: TGTGCCAGCACTACAGGGGGCTTATACGAGCAGTACTTC

V gene: TRBV7-2
D gene: .
J gene: TRBJ1-5
CDR3 protein: CASNPGGVSNQPQHF
CDR3 DNA: TGTGCCAGCAACCCCGGCGGAGTCAGCAATCAGCCCCAGCATTTT

V gene: TRBV30
D gene: .
J gene: TRBJ1-6
CDR3 protein: CAWRLGEERRYNSPLHF
CDR3 DNA: TGTGCCTGGAGACTTGGAGAGGAAAGGAGGTATAATTCACCCCTCCACTTT

V gene: TRBV10-2
D gene: TRBD2
J gene: TRBJ2-5
CDR3 protein: CASSGGPHQETQYF
CDR3 DNA: TGCGCCAGCTCGGGAGGGCCGCACCAAGAGACCCAGTACTTC

V gene: TRBV2
D gene: .
J gene: TRBJ2-7
CDR3 protein: CATKEPPRAQSFYEQYF
CDR3 DNA: TGTGCCACCAAAGAACCCCCCAGGGCCCAATCCTTCTACGAGCAGTACTTC

V gene: TRBV10-2
D gene: .
J gene: TRBJ1-1
CDR3 protein: CASSEKRPEAFF
CDR3 DNA: TGCGCCAGCAGTGAGAAGAGGCCCGAAGCTTTCTTT

V gene: TRBV29-1
D gene: TRBD1
J gene: TRBJ1-1
CDR3 protein: CSVGLDRGRLGTEAFF
CDR3 DNA: TGCAGCGTTGGCCTGGACAGGGGGCGCCTAGGAACTGAAGCTTTCTTT

V gene: TRBV5-1
D gene: TRBD1
J gene: TRBJ2-7
CDR3 protein: CASTVFPGQGNEQYF
CDR3 DNA: TGCGCCAGCACCGTATTTCCGGGACAGGGGAACGAGCAGTACTTC

V gene: TRBV9
D gene: TRBD2
J gene: TRBJ2-1
CDR3 protein: CASTEGRGFDNEQFF
CDR3 DNA: TGTGCCAGCACCGAGGGGAGGGGATTCGACAATGAGCAGTTCTTC

V gene: TRBV4-3
D gene: .
J gene: TRBJ2-5
CDR3 protein: CASSQDNSQETQYF
CDR3 DNA: TGCGCCAGCAGCCAAGATAACAGCCAAGAGACCCAGTACTTC

V gene: TRBV7-3
D gene: TRBD1
J gene: TRBJ2-1
CDR3 protein: CASSTGTGSYNEQFF
CDR3 DNA: TGTGCCAGCAGTACCGGGACAGGGTCCTACAATGAGCAGTTCTTC

V gene: TRBV7-2
D gene: .
J gene: TRBJ2-7
CDR3 protein: CASSGRPYEQYF
CDR3 DNA: TGTGCCAGCAGTGGCCGTCCTTACGAGCAGTACTTC

V gene: TRBV7-2
D gene: .
J gene: TRBJ2-5
CDR3 protein: CASSLGRGSGETQYF
CDR3 DNA: TGTGCCAGCAGCTTAGGCAGGGGTTCCGGAGAGACCCAGTACTTC

V gene: TRBV5-1
D gene: .
J gene: TRBJ2-7
CDR3 protein: CASSLESSYEQYF
CDR3 DNA: TGCGCCAGCAGCTTGGAGAGCTCCTACGAGCAGTACTTC

V gene: TRBV30
D gene: TRBD1
J gene: TRBJ1-6
CDR3 protein: CAWRGDRGAFQNSPLHF
CDR3 DNA: TGTGCCTGGAGAGGGGACAGGGGGGCGTTCCAGAACTCACCCCTCCACTTT

V gene: TRBV28
D gene: .
J gene: TRBJ1-5
CDR3 protein: CASSPLPGDGQPQHF
CDR3 DNA: TGTGCCAGCAGTCCCTTACCAGGGGACGGTCAGCCCCAGCATTTT

V gene: TRBV4-1
D gene: .
J gene: TRBJ1-2
CDR3 protein: CASSQTTTETNYGYTF
CDR3 DNA: TGCGCCAGCAGCCAGACAACGACGGAAACTAACTATGGCTACACCTTC

V gene: TRBV6-5
D gene: TRBD2
J gene: TRBJ2-7
CDR3 protein: CASRPRTSGFYEQYF
CDR3 DNA: TGTGCCAGCAGACCCAGGACTAGCGGATTCTACGAGCAGTACTTC

V gene: TRBV7-3
D gene: .
J gene: TRBJ2-5
CDR3 protein: CASSRGSRGEETQYF
CDR3 DNA: TGTGCCAGCAGCCGCGGGTCACGAGGAGAAGAGACCCAGTACTTC

V gene: TRBV5-6
D gene: TRBD2
J gene: TRBJ2-1
CDR3 protein: CASRTGGGYNEQFF
CDR3 DNA: TGTGCCAGCCGCACGGGGGGGGGCTACAATGAGCAGTTCTTC

V gene: TRBV5-1
D gene: TRBD1
J gene: TRBJ1-2
CDR3 protein: CASSWGTASNYGYTF
CDR3 DNA: TGCGCCAGCAGCTGGGGGACAGCCTCTAACTATGGCTACACCTTC